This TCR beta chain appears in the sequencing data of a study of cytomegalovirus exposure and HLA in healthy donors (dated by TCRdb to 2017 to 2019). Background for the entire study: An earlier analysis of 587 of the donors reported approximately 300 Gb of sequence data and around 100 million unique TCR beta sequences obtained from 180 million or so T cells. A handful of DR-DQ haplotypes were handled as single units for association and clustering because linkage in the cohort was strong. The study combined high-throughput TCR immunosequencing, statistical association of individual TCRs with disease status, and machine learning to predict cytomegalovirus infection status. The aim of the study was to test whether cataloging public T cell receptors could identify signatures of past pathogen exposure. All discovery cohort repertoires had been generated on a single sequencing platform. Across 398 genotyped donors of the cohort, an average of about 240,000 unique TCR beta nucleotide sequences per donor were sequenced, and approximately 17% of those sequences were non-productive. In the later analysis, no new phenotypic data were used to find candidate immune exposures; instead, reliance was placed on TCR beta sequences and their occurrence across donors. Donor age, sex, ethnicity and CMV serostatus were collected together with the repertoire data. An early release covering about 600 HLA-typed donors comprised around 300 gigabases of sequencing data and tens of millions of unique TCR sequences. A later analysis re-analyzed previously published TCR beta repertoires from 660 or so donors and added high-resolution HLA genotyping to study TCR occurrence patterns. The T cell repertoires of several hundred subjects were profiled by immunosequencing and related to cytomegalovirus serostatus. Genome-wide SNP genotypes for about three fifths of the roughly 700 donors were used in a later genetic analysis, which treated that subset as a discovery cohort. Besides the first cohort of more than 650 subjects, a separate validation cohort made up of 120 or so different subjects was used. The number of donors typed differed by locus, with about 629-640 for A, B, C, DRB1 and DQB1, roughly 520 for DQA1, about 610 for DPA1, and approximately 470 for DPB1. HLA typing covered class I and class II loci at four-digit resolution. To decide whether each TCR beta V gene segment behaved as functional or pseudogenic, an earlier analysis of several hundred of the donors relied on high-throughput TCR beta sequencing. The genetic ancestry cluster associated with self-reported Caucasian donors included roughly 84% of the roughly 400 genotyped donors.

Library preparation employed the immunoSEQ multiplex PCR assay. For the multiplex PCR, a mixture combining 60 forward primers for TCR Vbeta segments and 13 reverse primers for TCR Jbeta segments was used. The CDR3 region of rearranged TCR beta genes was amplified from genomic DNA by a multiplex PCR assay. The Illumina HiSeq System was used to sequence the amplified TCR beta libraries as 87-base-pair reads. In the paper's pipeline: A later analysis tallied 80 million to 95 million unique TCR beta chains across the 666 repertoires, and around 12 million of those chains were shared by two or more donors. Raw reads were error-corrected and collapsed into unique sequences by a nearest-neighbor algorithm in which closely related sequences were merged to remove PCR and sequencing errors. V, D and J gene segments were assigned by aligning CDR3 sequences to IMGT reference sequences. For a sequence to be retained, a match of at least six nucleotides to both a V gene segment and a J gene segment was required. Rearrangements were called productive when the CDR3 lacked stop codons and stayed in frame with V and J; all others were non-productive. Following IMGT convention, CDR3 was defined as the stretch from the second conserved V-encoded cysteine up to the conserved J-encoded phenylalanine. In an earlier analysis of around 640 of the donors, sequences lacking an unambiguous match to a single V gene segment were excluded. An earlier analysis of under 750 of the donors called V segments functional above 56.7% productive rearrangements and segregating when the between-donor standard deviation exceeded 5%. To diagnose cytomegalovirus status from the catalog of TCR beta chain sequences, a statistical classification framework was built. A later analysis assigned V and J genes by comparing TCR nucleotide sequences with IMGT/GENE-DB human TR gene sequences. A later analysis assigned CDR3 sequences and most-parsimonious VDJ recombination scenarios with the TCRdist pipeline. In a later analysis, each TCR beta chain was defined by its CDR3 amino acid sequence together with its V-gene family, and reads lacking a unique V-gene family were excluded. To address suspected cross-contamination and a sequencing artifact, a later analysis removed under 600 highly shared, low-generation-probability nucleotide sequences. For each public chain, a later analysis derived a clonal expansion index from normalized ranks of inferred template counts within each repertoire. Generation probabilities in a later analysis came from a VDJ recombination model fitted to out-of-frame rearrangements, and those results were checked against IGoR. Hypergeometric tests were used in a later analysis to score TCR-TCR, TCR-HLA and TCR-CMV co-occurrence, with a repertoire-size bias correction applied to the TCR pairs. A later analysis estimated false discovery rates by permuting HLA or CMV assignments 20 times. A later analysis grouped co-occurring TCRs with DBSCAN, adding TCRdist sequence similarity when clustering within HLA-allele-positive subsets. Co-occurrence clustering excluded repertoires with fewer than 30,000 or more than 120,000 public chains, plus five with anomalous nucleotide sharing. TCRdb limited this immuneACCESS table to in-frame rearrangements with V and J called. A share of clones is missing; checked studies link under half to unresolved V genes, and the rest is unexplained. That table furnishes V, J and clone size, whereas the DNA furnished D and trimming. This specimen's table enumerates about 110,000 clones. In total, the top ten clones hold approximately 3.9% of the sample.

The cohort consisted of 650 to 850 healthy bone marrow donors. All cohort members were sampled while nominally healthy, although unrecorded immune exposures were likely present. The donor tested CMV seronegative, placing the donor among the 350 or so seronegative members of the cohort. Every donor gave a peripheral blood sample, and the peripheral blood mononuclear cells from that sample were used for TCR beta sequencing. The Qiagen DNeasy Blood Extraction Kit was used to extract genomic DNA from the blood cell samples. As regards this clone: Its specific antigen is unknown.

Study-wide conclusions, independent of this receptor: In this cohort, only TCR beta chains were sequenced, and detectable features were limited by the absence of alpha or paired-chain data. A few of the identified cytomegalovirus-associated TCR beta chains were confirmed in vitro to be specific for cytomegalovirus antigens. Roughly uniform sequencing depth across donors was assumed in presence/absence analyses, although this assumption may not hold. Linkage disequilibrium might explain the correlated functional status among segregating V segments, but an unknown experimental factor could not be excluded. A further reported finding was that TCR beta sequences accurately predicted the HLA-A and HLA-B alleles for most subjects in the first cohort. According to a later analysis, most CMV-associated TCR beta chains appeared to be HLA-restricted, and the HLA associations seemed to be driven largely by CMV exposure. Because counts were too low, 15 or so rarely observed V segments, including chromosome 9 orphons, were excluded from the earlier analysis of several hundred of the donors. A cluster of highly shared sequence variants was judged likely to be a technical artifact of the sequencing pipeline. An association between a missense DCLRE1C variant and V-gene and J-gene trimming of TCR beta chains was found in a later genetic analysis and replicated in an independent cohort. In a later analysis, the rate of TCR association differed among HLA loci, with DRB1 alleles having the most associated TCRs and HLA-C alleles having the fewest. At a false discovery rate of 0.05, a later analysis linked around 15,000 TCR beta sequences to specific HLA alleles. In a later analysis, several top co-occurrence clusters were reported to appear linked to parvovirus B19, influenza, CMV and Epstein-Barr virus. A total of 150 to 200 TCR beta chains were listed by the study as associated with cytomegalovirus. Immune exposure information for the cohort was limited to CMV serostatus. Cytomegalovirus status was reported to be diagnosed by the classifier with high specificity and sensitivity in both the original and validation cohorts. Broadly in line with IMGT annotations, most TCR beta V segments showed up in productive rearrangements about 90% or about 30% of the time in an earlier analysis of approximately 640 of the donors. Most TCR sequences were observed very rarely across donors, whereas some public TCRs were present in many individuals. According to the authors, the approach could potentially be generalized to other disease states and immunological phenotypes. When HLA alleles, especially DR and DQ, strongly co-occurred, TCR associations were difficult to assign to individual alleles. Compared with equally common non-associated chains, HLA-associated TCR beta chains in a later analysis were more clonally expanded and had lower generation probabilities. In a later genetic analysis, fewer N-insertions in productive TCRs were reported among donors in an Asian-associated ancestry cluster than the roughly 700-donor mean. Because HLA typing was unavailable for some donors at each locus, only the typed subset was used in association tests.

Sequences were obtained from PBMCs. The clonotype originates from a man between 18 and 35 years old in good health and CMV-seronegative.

The DNA sequence reads TGTGCCATCAGTCCATTCTCGTGGGCGCTTACAGCAGCGGGAGAGAGTGCTAGCACAGATACGCAGTATTTT. Its protein reads: CAISPFSWALTAAGESASTDTQYF. In this chain, TRBV10-3 is recombined with TRBJ2-3; 8 bases in between match TRBD2. Per the germline V gene, ENHRY is the CDR1 and SYGVKD is the CDR2. The CDR3 spans 24 residues, from the cysteine through the phenylalanine. Of the read, only the CDR3 DNA is kept; its 72 bases are in frame from base 1. The junction shows trimming of 5 bases on V and 0 bases on J, and the gene matches do not reach 31 bases of it.